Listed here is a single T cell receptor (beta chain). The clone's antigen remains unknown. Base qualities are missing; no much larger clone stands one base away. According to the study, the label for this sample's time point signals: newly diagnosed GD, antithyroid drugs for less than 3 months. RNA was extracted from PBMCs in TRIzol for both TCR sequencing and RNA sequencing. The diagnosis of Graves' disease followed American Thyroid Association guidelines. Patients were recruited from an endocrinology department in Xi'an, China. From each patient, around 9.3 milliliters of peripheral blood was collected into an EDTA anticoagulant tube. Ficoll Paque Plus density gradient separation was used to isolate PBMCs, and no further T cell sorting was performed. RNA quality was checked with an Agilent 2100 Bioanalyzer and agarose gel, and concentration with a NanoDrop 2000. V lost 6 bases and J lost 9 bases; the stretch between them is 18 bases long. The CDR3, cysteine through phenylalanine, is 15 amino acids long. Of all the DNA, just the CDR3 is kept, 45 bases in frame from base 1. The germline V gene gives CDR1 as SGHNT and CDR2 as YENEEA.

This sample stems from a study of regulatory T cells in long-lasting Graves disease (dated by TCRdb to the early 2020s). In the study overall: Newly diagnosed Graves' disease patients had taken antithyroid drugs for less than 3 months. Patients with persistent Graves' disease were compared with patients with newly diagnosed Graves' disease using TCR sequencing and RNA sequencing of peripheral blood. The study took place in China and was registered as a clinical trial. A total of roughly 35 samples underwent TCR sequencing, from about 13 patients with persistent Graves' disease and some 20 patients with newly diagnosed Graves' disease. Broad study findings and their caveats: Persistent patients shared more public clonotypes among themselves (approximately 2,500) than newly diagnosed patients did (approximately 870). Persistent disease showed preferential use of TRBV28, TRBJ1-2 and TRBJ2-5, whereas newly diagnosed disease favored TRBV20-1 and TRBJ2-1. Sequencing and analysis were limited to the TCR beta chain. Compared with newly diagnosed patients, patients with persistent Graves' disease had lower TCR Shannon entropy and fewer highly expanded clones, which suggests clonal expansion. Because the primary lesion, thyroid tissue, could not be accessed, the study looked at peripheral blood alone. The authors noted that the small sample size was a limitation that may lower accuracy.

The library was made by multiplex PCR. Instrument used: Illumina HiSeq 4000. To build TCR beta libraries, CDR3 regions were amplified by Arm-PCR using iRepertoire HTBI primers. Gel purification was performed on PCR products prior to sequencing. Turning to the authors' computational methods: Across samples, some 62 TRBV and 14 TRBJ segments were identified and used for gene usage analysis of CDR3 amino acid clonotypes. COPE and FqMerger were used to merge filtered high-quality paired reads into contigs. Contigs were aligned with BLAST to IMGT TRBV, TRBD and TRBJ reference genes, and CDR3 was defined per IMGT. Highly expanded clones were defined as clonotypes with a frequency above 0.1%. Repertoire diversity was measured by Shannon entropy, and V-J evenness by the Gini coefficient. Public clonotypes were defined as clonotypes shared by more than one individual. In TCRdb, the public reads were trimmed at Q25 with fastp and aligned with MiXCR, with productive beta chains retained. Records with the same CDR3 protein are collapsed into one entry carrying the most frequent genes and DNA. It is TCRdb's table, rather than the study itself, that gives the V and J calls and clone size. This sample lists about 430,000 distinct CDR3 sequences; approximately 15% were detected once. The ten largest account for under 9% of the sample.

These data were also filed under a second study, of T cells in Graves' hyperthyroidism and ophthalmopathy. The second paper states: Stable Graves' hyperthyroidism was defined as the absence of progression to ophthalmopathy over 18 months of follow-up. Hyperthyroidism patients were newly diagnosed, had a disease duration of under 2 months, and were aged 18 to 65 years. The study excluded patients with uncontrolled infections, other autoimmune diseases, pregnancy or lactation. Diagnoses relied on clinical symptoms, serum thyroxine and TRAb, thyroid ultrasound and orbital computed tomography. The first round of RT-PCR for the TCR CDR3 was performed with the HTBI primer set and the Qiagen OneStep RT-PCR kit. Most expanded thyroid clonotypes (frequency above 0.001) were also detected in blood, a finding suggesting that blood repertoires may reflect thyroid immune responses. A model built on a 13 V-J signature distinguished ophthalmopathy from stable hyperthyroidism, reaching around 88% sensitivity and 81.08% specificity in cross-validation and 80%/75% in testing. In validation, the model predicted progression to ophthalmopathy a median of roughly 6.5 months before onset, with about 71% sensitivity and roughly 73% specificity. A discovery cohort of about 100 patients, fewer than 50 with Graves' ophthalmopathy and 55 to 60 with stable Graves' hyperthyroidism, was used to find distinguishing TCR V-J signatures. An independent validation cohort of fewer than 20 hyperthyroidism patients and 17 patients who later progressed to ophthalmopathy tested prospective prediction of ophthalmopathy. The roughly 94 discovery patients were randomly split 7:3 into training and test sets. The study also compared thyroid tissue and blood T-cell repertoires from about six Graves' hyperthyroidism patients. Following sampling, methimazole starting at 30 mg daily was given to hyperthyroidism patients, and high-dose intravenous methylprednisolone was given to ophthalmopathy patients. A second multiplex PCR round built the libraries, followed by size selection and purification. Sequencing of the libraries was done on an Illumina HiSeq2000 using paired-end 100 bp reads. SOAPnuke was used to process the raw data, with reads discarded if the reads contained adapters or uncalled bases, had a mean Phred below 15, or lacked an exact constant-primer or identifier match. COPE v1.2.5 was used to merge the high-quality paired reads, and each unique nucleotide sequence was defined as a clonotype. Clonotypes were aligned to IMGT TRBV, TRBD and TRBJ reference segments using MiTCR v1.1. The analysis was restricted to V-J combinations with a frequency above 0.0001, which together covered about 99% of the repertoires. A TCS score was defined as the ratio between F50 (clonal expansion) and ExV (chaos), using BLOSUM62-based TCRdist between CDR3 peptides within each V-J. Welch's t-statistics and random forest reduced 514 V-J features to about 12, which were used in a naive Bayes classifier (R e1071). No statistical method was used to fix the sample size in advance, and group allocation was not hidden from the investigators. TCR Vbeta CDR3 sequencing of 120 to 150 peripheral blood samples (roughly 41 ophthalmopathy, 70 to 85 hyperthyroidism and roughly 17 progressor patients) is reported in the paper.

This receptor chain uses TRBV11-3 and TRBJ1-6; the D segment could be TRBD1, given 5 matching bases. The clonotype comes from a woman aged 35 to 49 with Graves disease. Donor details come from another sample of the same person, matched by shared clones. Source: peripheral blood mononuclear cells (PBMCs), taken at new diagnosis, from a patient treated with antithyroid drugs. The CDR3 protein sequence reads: CASRPSGEGVSPLHF. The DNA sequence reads TGTGCCAGCAGACCATCCGGGGAAGGGGTTTCACCCCTCCACTTT.